The next 2 T cell receptor beta chains were all read from a single sample in a study of cytomegalovirus exposure and HLA in healthy donors. The PCR had 60 Vbeta and 13 Jbeta primers. Profiling relied on immunoSEQ multiplex PCR, and the TCRdb table lists in-frame clones only, not all of them. The table shows about 200,000 clones, with 70% occurring only once. Material for sequencing was PBMCs. These receptors were collected from a middle-aged man in good health and CMV-seropositive.

The chain recombines TRBV28 with TRBJ2-7; weak D call: TRBD2 (5 bases). The CDR3 extends over 14 amino acids. Per germline, CDR1 MDHEN and CDR2 SYDVKM. Trimming left V 7 bases short and J 0 bases short, with 13 bases between. The CDR3 nucleotides read TGTGCCAGCAACCGGCGGAGGAGCTCCTACGAGCAGTACTTC. This encodes CASNRRRSSYEQYF. Variable domain in full (rest from reference TRBV28 and TRBJ2-7): DVKVTQSSRYLVKRTGEKVFLECVQDMDHENMFWYRQDPGLGLRLIYFSYDVKMKEKGDIPEGYSVSREKKERFSLILESASTNQTSMYLCASNRRRSSYEQYFGPGTRLTVT.

The chain uses TRBV2 and TRBJ2-2, with 8 bases that match TRBD2. V was clipped by 5 bases and J by 3 bases; unmatched bases: 5. CDR1 is SNHLY, CDR2 FYNNEI, per germline. CDR3 length: 15 residues. Written as DNA, the CDR3 is TGTGCCAGCAGTCAACTCGGGGGGGACACCGGGGAGCTGTTTTTT. Encoded protein: CASSQLGGDTGELFF. Variable domain in full (rest from reference TRBV2 and TRBJ2-2): EPEVTQTPSHQVTQMGQEVILRCVPISNHLYFYWYRQILGQKVEFLVSFYNNEISEKSEIFDDQFSVERPDGSNFTLKIRSTKLEDSAMYFCASSQLGGDTGELFFGEGSRLTVL.